This TCR beta chain was sequenced for a study of blood T cell repertoires in COVID-19. The assay was immunoSEQ multiplex PCR, and TCRdb's table has in-frame clones only and misses some. The data show around 70,000 clones, 80% seen once. The CDR3 has 14 residues. J was trimmed by 10 bases and V by 2 bases; bases with no gene match: 8. The germline V gene encodes CDR1 SGHNT and CDR2 YYREEE (reference sequence). V and J are TRBV5-4 and TRBJ1-4; 7 bases agree with TRBD1. The sample taken for sequencing was peripheral blood. The TCR originated in a human donor in a cohort sampled during active COVID-19. The CDR3 coding sequence is TGTGCCAGCAGCTTCCGGGACAGTGACGGAAAACTGTTTTTT. Protein: CASSFRDSDGKLFF.